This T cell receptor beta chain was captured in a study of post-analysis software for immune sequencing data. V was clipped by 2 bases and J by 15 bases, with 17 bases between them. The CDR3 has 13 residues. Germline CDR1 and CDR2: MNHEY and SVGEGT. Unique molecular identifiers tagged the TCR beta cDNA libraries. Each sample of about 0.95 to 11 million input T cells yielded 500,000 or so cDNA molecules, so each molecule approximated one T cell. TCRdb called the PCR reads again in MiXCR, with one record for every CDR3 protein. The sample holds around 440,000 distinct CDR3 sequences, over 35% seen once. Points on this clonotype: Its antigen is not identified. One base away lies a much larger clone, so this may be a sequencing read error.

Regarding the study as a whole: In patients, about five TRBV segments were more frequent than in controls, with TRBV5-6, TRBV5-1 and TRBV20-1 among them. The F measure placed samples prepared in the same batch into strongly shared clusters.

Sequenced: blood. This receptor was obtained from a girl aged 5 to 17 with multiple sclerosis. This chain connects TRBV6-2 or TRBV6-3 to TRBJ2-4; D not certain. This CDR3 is CASSYKDQETRYF. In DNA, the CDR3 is TGTGCCAGCAGTTACAAGGACCAAGAGACCCGGTACTTC.